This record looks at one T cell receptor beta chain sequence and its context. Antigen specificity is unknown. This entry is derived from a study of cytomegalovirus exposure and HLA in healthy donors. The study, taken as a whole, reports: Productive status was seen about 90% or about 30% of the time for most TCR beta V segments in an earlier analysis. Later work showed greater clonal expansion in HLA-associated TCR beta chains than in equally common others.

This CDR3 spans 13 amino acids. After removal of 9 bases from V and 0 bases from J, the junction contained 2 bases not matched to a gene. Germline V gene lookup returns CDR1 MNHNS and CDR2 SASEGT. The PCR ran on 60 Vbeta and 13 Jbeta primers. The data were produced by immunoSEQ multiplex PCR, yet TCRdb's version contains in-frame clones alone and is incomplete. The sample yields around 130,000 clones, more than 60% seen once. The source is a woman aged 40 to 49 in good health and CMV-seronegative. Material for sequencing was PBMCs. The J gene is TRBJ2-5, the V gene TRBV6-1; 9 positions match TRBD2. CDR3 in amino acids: CASSSGDQETQYF. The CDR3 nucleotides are TGTGCCAGTTCTAGCGGGGACCAAGAGACCCAGTACTTC.